This T cell receptor (beta chain) came from a study of blood T cell repertoires in COVID-19. Looking at the study overall: From the United States, Italy and Spain came samples of acute and convalescent COVID-19. Sources were T cells, B-cell-depleted T cells, or PBMCs; the material itself was cDNA or gDNA.

Original analysis: Amplification of reference gene primers was used by the study to estimate nucleated cell counts. The data were produced by immunoSEQ multiplex PCR, yet TCRdb's version contains in-frame clones alone and is incomplete. V and J calls and clone size come straight from that table; D and trimming were deduced from the DNA. The sample has some 140,000 clones, roughly 81% seen once. The CDR3 has 15 amino acids. This rearrangement joins TRBV21-1 to TRBJ2-1; the table's D call, TRBD2, has no DNA check behind it. TRBV21-1 is a known pseudogene. Sequencing was done on a sample of peripheral blood. This receptor was obtained from a human donor in a cohort sampled during active COVID-19. The CDR3: CASSKPHRGYNEQFF. In DNA form, the CDR3 reads TGTGCCAGCAGCAAACCCCACCGAGGGTACAATGAGCAGTTCTTC.